The 3 T cell receptor beta chains presented below share a single source sample, sequenced in a study of T cell repertoires in cytomegalovirus infection. Their cognate antigens are unknown. TCRdb analysed the reads with MiXCR anew, one entry per CDR3 protein. This sample has about 890,000 distinct CDR3 sequences, with approximately 31% found just once. Sequences were derived from cultured CD8+ T cells from PBMCs, sampled from culture after CMV antigen stimulation. The source is a human donor in good health (CMV status not recorded). Some clones in this sample may be carry-over from other donors' samples.

In DNA form, the CDR3 reads TGTGCCATCAGTGAGCGGGACAGGGGGCAAACTAACTATGGCTACACCTTC. This translates into CAISERDRGQTNYGYTF. J is TRBJ1-2 and V is TRBV10-3; TRBD1 matches at 12 bases. V trimming: 2 bases; J trimming: 0 bases; junction bases outside the gene matches: 4. Looked up from germline, CDR1 is ENHRY and CDR2 is SYGVKD. This CDR3 is 17 amino acids long.

The V and J genes are TRBV27 and TRBJ1-3; no clear D gene. The CDR3 contains 15 residues. Germline V CDR1 and CDR2: MNHEY, SMNVEV (reference sequence). The V and J ends lost 0 bases and 0 bases respectively, with 6 bases between them. The CDR3 here is CASSLSSDSGNTIYF. The CDR3 DNA reads TGTGCCAGCAGTTTATCGTCGGACTCTGGAAACACCATATATTTT.

The chain combines TRBV10-3 with TRBJ2-2; D gene uncertain. V lost 4 bases and J lost 2, with 17 bases in between. Germline lookup yields CDR1 ENHRY and CDR2 SYGVKD. The CDR3 spans 17 residues. CDR3 sequence: CAISGGSRRPNTGELFF. CDR3 DNA sequence: TGTGCCATCAGTGGTGGTAGCAGGAGACCCAACACCGGGGAGCTGTTTTTT.